This TCR beta chain was sequenced for a study of cytomegalovirus exposure and HLA in healthy donors. Points from the study as a whole: Being indistinguishable, some V segments were excluded, TRBV6-2 and TRBV6-3 among them. A prior analysis recorded that most TCR beta V segments were productive about 87% or about 30% of the time. Equally common other TCR beta chains were less clonally expanded than HLA-associated ones, a later analysis found.

The CDR3 totals 14 residues. CDR1 and CDR2 from the germline V gene are MDHEN and SYDVKM. A word on this clone: What it binds is not known.

This PCR relied on a set of 60 Vbeta primers and 13 Jbeta primers. Sequencing used immunoSEQ multiplex PCR; TCRdb keeps in-frame clones, though not all of them. The sample shows 150,000 to 200,000 clones, 70% to 80% of them seen only once. The origin of this receptor is a woman aged 50 to 60 in good health and CMV-seronegative. This chain links TRBV28 with TRBJ2-6, with D perhaps TRBD1 (6 bases). The sequenced sample consisted of PBMCs. The CDR3 here is CDLPGASGANVLTF. The CDR3 DNA is TGTGACTTACCAGGGGCCTCAGGGGCCAACGTCCTGACTTTC.